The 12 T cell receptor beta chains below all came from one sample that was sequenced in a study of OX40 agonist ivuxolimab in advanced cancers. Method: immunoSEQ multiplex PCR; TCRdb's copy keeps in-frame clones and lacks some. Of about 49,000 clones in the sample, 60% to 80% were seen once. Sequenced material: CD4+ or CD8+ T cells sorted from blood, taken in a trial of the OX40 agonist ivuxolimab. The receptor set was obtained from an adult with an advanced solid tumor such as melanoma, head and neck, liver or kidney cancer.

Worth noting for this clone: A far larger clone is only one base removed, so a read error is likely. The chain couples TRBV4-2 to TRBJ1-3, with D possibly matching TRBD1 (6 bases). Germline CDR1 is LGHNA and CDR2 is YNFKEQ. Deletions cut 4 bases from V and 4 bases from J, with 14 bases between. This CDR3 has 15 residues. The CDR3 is CASSPGHAEGNTIYF. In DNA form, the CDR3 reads TGTGCCAGCAGCCCGGGACACGCCGAAGGAAACACCATATATTTT.

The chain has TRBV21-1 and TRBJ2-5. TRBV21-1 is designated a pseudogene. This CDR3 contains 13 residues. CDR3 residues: CASSKGEQETQYF. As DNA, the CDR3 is TGTGCCAGCAGCAAAGGGGAACAAGAGACCCAGTACTTC.

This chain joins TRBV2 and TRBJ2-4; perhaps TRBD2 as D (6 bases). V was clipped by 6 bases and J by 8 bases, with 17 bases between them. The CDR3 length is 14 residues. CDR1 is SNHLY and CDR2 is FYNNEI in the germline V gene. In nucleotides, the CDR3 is TGTGCCAGCAGGATGGACGGGGGTAGCGACATTCAGTACTTC. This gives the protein CASRMDGGSDIQYF. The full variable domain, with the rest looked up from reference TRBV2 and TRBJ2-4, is EPEVTQTPSHQVTQMGQEVILRCVPISNHLYFYWYRQILGQKVEFLVSFYNNEISEKSEIFDDQFSVERPDGSNFTLKIRSTKLEDSAMYFCASRMDGGSDIQYFGAGTRLSVL.

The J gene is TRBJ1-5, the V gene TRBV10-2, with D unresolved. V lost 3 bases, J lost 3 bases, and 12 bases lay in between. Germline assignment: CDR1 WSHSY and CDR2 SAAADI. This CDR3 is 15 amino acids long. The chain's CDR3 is CASSDGRLSNQPQHF. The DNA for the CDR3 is TGCGCCAGCAGTGATGGCAGGCTGTCCAATCAGCCCCAGCATTTT.

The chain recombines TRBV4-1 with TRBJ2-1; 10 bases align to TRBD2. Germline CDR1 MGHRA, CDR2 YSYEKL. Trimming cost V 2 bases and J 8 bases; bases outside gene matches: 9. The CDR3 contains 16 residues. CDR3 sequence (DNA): TGCGCCAGCAGCCAAACGTCGGCTAGCGGGAGATATGAGCAGTTCTTC. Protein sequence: CASSQTSASGRYEQFF.

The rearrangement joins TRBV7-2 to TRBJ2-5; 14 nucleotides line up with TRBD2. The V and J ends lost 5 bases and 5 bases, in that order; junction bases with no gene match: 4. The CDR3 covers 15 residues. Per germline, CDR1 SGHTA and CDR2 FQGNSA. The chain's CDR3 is CASSGLAGGWETQYF. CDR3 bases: TGTGCCAGCAGCGGACTAGCGGGAGGATGGGAGACCCAGTACTTC. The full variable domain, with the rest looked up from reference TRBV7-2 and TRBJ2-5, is GAGVSQSPSNKVTEKGKDVELRCDPISGHTALYWYRQSLGQGLEFLIYFQGNSAPDKSGLPSDRFSAERTGGSVSTLTIQRTQQEDSAVYLCASSGLAGGWETQYFGPGTRLLVL.

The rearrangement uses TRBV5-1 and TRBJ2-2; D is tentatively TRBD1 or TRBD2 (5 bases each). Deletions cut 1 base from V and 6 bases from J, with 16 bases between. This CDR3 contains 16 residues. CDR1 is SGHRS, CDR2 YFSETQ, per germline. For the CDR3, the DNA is TGCGCCAGCAGCTTGAATGTGGGACCCAACGCCGGGGAGCTGTTTTTT. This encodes CASSLNVGPNAGELFF.

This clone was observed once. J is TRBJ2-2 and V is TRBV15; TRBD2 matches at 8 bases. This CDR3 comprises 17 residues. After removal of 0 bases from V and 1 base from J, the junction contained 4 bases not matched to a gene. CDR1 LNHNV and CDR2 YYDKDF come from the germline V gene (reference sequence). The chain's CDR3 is CATSRDWREENTGELFF. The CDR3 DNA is TGTGCCACCAGCAGAGATTGGCGGGAGGAGAACACCGGGGAGCTGTTTTTT.

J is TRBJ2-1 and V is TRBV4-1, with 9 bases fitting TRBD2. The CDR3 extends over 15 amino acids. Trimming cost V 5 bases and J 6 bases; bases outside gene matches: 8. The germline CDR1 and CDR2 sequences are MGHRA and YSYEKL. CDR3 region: CASSALAGSGNEQFF. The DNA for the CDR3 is TGCGCCAGCAGCGCACTAGCGGGTAGTGGCAATGAGCAGTTCTTC.

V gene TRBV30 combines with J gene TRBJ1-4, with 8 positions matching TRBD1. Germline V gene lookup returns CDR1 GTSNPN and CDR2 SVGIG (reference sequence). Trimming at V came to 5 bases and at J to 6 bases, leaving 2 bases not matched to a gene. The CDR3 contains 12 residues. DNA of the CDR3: TGTGCCTGGGGACAGGGTTATGAAAAACTGTTTTTT. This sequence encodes CAWGQGYEKLFF.

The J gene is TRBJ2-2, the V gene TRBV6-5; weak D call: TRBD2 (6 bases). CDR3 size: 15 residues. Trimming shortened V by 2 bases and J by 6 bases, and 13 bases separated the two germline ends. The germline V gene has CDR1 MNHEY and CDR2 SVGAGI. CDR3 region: CASSYPSRGAGELFF. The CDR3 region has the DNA TGTGCCAGCAGTTACCCTTCTCGCGGGGCCGGGGAGCTGTTTTTT.

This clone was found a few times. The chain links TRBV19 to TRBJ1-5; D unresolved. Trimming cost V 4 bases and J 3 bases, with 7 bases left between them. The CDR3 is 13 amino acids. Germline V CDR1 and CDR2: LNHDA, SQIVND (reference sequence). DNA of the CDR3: TGTGCCAGTAGTAGGCCCAACAATCAGCCCCAGCATTTT. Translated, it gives CASSRPNNQPQHF.